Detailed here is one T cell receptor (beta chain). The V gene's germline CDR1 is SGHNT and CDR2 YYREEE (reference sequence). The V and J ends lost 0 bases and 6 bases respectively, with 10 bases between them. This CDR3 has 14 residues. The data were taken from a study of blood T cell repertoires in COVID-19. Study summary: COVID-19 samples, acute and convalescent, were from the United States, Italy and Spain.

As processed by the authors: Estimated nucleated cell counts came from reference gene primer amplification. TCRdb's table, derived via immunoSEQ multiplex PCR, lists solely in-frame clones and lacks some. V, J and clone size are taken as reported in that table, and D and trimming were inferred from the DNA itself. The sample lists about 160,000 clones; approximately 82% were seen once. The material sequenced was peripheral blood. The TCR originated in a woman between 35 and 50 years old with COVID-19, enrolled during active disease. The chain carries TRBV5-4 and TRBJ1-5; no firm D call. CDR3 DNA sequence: TGTGCCAGCAGCTTGGATCAGGAGGCTCAGCCCCAGCATTTT. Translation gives CASSLDQEAQPQHF. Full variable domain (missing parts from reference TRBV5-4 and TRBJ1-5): ETGVTQSPTHLIKTRGQQVTLRCSSQSGHNTVSWYQQALGQGPQFIFQYYREEENGRGNFPPRFSGLQFPNYSSELNVNALELDDSALYLCASSLDQEAQPQHFGDGTRLSIL.